This TCR beta chain was recovered during a study of T cell responses to AZD1222 COVID-19 vaccine. In the study overall: Timing groups of about 4 and about 12 weeks for second doses were pooled.

On this clone: One end of the junction is discordant with germline, which a read error may explain.

CDR3 length equals 16 residues. Germline V CDR1 and CDR2: SSHAT, FNYEAQ (reference sequence). Using immunoSEQ multiplex PCR, the repertoire was profiled, and TCRdb retains in-frame clones only, with some absent. The sample contains more than 150,000 clones, approximately 91% of which appear only once. The chain links TRBV7-7 to TRBJ2-5; no clear D gene. The source material was peripheral blood, sampled on day 0 of AZD1222 vaccination. This sequence originates from an adult in good health. The DNA of the CDR3 is TGTGCTAGCAGCTTAGCATGGGGTTCGGGCCAAGAGACCCAGTACTTC. Its protein is CASSLAWGSGQETQYF.